A selection of T cell receptor beta chains follows, all from one sample in a study of T cell changes during pregnancy in multiple sclerosis. Data came from immunoSEQ multiplex PCR; TCRdb stores just in-frame clones and leaves some out. The table has tens of thousands of clones, roughly 92% seen once; the top ten hold about 2%. The sample here was peripheral blood, taken after pregnancy. The source is a female donor with multiple sclerosis, enrolled in a pregnancy study. Each CDR3 is given with its conserved first and last residue. A D gene is named only where the DNA matches it firmly. Expanded clones are given a class, and other clones once, few, many or no size at all.

J gene: TRBJ2-2; clone size: .; V gene: TRBV4-3; D gene: TRBD1; CDR3 DNA: TGCGCCAGCAGCCCGGACAGGGCTCACGCTAACACCGGGGAGCTGTTTTTT; CDR3 protein: CASSPDRAHANTGELFF
J gene: TRBJ2-3; clone size: .; V gene: TRBV6-5; D gene: .; CDR3 DNA: TGTGCCAGCAGTTACTCTAATACGCAGTATTTT; CDR3 protein: CASSYSNTQYF
J gene: TRBJ2-1; clone size: once; V gene: TRBV29-1; D gene: TRBD2; CDR3 DNA: TGCAGCGTAATGACTAGCGGGTTTCTCCATGAGCAGTTCTTC; CDR3 protein: CSVMTSGFLHEQFF
J gene: TRBJ1-1; clone size: .; V gene: TRBV19; D gene: .; CDR3 DNA: TGTGCCAGTAGTCCTATAAGCCAGGGGCTCCAGAACACTGAAGCTTTCTTT; CDR3 protein: CASSPISQGLQNTEAFF
J gene: TRBJ2-2; clone size: .; V gene: TRBV19; D gene: TRBD2; CDR3 DNA: TGTGCCAGTAGTATGCCTCGCGGGGGGAACACCGGGGAGCTGTTTTTT; CDR3 protein: CASSMPRGGNTGELFF
J gene: TRBJ2-3; clone size: .; V gene: TRBV5-4; D gene: .; CDR3 DNA: TGTGCCAGCAGCTTCAGCGAAAGCACAGATACGCAGTATTTT; CDR3 protein: CASSFSESTDTQYF
J gene: TRBJ2-7; clone size: once; V gene: TRBV7-9; D gene: TRBD1; CDR3 DNA: TGTGCCAGCAGCTGGGGTCGGACAGGGAAAGGGGACGAGCAGTACTTC; CDR3 protein: CASSWGRTGKGDEQYF
J gene: TRBJ1-1; clone size: .; V gene: TRBV2; D gene: TRBD1; CDR3 DNA: TGTGCCAGCAATTTAATTTTTGGACAGGGGAGTTTTGACGGTGAAGCTTTCTTT; CDR3 protein: CASNLIFGQGSFDGEAFF
J gene: TRBJ1-1; clone size: .; V gene: TRBV25-1; D gene: .; CDR3 DNA: TGTGCCAGCAGAAAGGGGGGGAGGGCTGAAGCTTTCTTT; CDR3 protein: CASRKGGRAEAFF
J gene: TRBJ2-2; clone size: .; V gene: TRBV4-1; D gene: TRBD2; CDR3 DNA: TGCGCCAGCAGCCAAGGAGATTGGGGACTAGCGGGGGTGAACACCGGGGAGCTGTTTTTT; CDR3 protein: CASSQGDWGLAGVNTGELFF
J gene: TRBJ1-4; clone size: .; V gene: TRBV5-1; D gene: .; CDR3 DNA: TGCGCCAGCAGCTTCAGGGTTCGGGAAAAACTGTTTTTT; CDR3 protein: CASSFRVREKLFF
J gene: TRBJ2-3; clone size: .; V gene: TRBV6-6; D gene: .; CDR3 DNA: TGTGCCAGCAGTTACGGGCAGTACACAGATACGCAGTATTTT; CDR3 protein: CASSYGQYTDTQYF
J gene: TRBJ1-5; clone size: few; V gene: TRBV10-2; D gene: .; CDR3 DNA: TGCGCCAGCAGTGAGTCGGGAGGAGGTCAGCCCCAGCATTTT; CDR3 protein: CASSESGGGQPQHF
J gene: TRBJ2-1; clone size: .; V gene: TRBV9; D gene: .; CDR3 DNA: TGTGCCAGCAGCGTAGCTGGGGGGACTTATACCTACAATGAGCAGTTCTTC; CDR3 protein: CASSVAGGTYTYNEQFF
J gene: TRBJ2-7; clone size: .; V gene: TRBV11-3; D gene: .; CDR3 DNA: TGTGCCAGCAGCTTCGATCGGACTGAGACCTACGAGCAGTACTTC; CDR3 protein: CASSFDRTETYEQYF
J gene: TRBJ2-2; clone size: .; V gene: TRBV7-9; D gene: .; CDR3 DNA: TGTGCCAGCAGCTTAGCGGGGGCCGCTAACACCGGGGAGCTGTTTTTT; CDR3 protein: CASSLAGAANTGELFF
J gene: TRBJ1-1; clone size: .; V gene: TRBV19; D gene: TRBD1; CDR3 DNA: TGTGCCAGTAGAAAACAGGGGTCCACTGAAGCTTTCTTT; CDR3 protein: CASRKQGSTEAFF
J gene: TRBJ1-2; clone size: .; V gene: TRBV11-2; D gene: .; CDR3 DNA: TGTGCCAGCAGCTTACCCTACAACAGGGTTCCTGGCTACACCTTC; CDR3 protein: CASSLPYNRVPGYTF
J gene: TRBJ2-7; clone size: .; V gene: TRBV14; D gene: .; CDR3 DNA: TGTGCCAGCAGCCAAAGCCTTGCCGGGACGGGACTCTACGAGCAGTACTTC; CDR3 protein: CASSQSLAGTGLYEQYF
J gene: TRBJ2-1; clone size: .; V gene: TRBV6-4; D gene: TRBD2; CDR3 DNA: TGTGCCAGCAGTCTCGAAGGGACTAGCGGCTACAATGAGCAGTTCTTC; CDR3 protein: CASSLEGTSGYNEQFF
J gene: TRBJ2-7; clone size: .; V gene: TRBV7-8; D gene: TRBD1; CDR3 DNA: TGTGCCAGCAGCCCACGACAGGGGAGGCCCGAGCAGTACTTC; CDR3 protein: CASSPRQGRPEQYF
J gene: TRBJ2-3; clone size: .; V gene: TRBV27; D gene: TRBD1; CDR3 DNA: TGTGCCAGCAGTACCACCGGGACAGGTAGAGATACGCAGTATTTT; CDR3 protein: CASSTTGTGRDTQYF
J gene: TRBJ2-7; clone size: .; V gene: TRBV29-1; D gene: TRBD1; CDR3 DNA: TGCAGCGCCAGGACAGGGTTGGTCGAGCAGTACTTC; CDR3 protein: CSARTGLVEQYF
J gene: TRBJ2-1; clone size: .; V gene: TRBV6-4; D gene: TRBD2; CDR3 DNA: TGTGCCAGCAGTGACACTAGCGGCTACAATGAGCAGTTCTTC; CDR3 protein: CASSDTSGYNEQFF